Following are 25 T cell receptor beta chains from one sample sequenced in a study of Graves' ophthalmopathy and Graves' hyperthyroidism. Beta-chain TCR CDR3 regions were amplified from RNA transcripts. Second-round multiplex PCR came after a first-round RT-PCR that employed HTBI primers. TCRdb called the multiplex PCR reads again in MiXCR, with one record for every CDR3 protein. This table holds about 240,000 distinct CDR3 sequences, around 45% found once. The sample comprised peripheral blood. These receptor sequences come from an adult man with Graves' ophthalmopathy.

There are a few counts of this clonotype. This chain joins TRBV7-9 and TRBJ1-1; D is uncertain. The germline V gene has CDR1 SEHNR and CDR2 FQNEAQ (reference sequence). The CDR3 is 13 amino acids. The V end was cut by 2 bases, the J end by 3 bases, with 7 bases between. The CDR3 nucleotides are TGTGCCAGCAGCTTATTTGAGGACACTGAAGCTTTCTTT. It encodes CASSLFEDTEAFF.

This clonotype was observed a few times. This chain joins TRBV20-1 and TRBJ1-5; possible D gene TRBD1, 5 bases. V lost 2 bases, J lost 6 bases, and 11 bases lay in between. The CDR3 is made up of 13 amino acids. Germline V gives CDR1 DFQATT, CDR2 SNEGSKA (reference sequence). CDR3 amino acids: CSARSLDSQPQHF. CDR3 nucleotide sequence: TGCAGTGCTAGATCACTCGACAGTCAGCCCCAGCATTTT.

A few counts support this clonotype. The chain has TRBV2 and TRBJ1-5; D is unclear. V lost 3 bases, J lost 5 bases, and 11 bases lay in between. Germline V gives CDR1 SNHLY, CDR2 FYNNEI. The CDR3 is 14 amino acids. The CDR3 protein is CASSEDLWDQPQHF. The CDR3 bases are TGTGCCAGCAGTGAGGACCTATGGGATCAGCCCCAGCATTTT.

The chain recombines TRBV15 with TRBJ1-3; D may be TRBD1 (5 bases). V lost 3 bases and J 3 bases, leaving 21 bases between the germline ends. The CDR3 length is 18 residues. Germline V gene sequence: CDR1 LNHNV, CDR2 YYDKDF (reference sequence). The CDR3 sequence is CATSRGRGVGDYGNTIYF. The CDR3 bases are TGTGCCACCAGCAGGGGAAGGGGAGTGGGAGACTATGGAAACACCATATATTTT. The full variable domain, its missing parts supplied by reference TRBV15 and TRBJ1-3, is DAMVIQNPRYQVTQFGKPVTLSCSQTLNHNVMYWYQQKSSQAPKLLFHYYDKDFNNEADTPDNFQSRRPNTSFCFLDIRSPGLGDTAMYLCATSRGRGVGDYGNTIYFGEGSWLTVV.

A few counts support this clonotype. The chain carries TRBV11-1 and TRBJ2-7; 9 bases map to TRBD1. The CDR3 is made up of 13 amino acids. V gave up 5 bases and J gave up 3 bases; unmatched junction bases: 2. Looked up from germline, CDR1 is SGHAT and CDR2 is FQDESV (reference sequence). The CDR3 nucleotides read TGTGCCAGCAGCCGGACAGGGGTCTACGAGCAGTACTTC. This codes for CASSRTGVYEQYF. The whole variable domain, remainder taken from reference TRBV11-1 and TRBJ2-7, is EAEVAQSPRYKITEKSQAVAFWCDPISGHATLYWYRQILGQGPELLVQFQDESVVDDSQLPKDRFSAERLKGVDSTLKIQPAELGDSAMYLCASSRTGVYEQYFGPGTRLTVT.

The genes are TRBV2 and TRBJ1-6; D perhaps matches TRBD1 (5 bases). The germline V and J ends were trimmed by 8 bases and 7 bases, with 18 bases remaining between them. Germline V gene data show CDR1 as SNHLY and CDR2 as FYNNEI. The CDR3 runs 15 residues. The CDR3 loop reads CASLKGPLGNSPLHF. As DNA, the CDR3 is TGTGCCAGCCTTAAGGGGCCCCTCGGAAATTCACCCCTCCACTTT.

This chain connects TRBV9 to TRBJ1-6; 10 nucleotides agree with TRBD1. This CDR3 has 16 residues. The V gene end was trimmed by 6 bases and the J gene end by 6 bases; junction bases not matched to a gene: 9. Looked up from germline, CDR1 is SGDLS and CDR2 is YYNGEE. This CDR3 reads CASTDDRGRLNSPLHF. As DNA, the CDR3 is TGTGCCAGCACCGACGACAGGGGGCGCCTTAATTCACCCCTCCACTTT.

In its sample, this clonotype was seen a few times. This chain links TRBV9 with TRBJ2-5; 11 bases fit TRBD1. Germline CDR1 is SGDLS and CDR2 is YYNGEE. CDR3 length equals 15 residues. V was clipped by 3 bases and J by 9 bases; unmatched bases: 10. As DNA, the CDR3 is TGTGCCAGCAGCGGAGGGGGACAGGGGGATCTGGCCCAGTACTTC. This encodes CASSGGGQGDLAQYF.

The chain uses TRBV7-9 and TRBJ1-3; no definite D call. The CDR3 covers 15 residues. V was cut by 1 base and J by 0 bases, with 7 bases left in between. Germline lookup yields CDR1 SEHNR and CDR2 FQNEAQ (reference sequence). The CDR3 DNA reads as TGTGCCAGCAGCTTAGGGGAGCCCTCTGGAAACACCATATATTTT. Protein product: CASSLGEPSGNTIYF.

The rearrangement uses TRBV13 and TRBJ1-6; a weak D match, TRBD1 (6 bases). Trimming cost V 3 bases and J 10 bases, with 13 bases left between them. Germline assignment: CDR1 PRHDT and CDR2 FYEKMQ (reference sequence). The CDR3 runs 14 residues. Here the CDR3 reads CASSLYLGQSPLHF. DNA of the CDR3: TGTGCCAGCAGCTTGTACCTGGGACAATCACCCCTCCACTTT.

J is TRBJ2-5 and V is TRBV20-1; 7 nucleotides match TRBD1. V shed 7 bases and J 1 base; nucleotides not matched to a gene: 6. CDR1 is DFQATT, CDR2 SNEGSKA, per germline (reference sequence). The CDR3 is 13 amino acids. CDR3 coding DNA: TGCAGTGGCGCCGCAGGGGGCCAAGAGACCCAGTACTTC. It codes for CSGAAGGQETQYF.

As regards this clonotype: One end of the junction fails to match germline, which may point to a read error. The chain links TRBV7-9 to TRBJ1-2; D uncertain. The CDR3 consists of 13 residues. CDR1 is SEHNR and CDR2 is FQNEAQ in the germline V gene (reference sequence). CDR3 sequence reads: CGSSLVENYGYTF. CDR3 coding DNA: TGTGGCAGCAGCTTAGTTGAGAACTATGGCTACACCTTC.

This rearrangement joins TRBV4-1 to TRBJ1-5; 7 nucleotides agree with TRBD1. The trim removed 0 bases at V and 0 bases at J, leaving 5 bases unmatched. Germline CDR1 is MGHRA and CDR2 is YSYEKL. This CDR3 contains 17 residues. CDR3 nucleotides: TGCGCCAGCAGCCAAGAAGGACAGGCCTATAGCAATCAGCCCCAGCATTTT. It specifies CASSQEGQAYSNQPQHF.

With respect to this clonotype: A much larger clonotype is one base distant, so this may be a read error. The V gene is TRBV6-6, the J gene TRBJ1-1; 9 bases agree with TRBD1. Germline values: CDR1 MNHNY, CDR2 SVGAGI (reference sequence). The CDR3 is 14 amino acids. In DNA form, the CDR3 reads TGTGCCAGCAGCCAAACAGGGGGCTACACTGGAGCTTTCTTT. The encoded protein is CASSQTGGYTGAFF.

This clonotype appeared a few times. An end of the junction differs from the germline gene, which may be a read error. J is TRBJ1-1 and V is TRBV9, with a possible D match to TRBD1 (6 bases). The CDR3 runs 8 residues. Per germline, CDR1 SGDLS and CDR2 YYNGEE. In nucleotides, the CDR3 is TGTGCCAGCAGCGCCGGACAGTTT. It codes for CASSAGQF.

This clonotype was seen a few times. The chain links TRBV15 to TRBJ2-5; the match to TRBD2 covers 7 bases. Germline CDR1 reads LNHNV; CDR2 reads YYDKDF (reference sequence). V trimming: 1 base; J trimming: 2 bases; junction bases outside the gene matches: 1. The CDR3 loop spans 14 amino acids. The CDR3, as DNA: TGTGCCACCAGCAGAGGGACTAGACAAGAGACCCAGTACTTC. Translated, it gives CATSRGTRQETQYF.

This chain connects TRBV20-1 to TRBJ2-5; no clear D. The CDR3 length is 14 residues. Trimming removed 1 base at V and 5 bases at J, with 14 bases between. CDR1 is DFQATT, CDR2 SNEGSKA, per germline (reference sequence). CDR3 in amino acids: CSARVRPEMETQYF. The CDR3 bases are TGCAGTGCTAGAGTTCGACCCGAAATGGAGACCCAGTACTTC.

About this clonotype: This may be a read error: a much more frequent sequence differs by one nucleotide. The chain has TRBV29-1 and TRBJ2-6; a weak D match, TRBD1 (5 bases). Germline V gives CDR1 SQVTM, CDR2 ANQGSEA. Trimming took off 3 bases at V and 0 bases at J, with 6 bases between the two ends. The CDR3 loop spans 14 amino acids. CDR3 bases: TGCAGCGTTGACCAGGGCTCTGGGGCCAACGTCCTGACTTTC. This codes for CSVDQGSGANVLTF.

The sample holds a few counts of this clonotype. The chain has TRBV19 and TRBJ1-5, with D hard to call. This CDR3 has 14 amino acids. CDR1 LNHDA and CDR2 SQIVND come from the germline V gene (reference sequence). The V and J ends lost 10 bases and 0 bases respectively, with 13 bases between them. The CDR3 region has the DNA TGTGCCACCAAGGACGGTTATAGCAATCAGCCCCAGCATTTT. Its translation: CATKDGYSNQPQHF.

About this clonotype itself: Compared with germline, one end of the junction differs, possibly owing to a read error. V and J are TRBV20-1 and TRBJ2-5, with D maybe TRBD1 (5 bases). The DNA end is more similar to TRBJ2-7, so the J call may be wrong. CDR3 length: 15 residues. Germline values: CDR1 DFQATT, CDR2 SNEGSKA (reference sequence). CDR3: CSAGDSQGSSYEQYF. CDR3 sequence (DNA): TGCAGTGCTGGAGATTCGCAGGGATCGTCCTACGAGCAGTACTTC.

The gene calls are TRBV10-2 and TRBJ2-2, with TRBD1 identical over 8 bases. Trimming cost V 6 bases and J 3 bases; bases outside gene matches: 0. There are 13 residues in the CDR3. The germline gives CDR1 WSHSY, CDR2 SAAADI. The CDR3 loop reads CASRTGDTGELFF. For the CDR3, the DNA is TGCGCCAGCAGGACAGGGGACACCGGGGAGCTGTTTTTT.

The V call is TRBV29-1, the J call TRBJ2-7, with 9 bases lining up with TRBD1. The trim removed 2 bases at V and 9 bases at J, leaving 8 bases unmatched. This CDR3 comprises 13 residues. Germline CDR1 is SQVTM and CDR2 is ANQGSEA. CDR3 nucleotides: TGCAGCGTTGAAACAGGGACAGGGAAAGGGCAGTACTTC. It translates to CSVETGTGKGQYF.

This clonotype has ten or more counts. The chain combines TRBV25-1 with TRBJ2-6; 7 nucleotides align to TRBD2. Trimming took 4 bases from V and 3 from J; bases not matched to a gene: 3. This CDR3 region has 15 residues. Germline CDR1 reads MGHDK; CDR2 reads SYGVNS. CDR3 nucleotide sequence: TGTGCCAGCAGTGCTGGGGGGGGTGGGGCCAACGTCCTGACTTTC. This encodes CASSAGGGGANVLTF.

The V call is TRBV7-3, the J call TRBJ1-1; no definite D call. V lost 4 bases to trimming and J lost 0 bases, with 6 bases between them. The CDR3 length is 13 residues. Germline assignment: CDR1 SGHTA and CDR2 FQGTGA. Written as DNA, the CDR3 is TGTGCCAGCAGCTCCTGGATGAACACTGAAGCTTTCTTT. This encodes CASSSWMNTEAFF.

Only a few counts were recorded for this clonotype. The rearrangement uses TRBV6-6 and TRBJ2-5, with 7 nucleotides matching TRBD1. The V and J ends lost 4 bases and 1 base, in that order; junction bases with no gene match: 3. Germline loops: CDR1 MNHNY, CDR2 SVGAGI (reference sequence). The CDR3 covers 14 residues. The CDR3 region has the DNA TGTGCCAGCAGTTCCGGACAGGTCCAAGAGACCCAGTACTTC. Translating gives CASSSGQVQETQYF.